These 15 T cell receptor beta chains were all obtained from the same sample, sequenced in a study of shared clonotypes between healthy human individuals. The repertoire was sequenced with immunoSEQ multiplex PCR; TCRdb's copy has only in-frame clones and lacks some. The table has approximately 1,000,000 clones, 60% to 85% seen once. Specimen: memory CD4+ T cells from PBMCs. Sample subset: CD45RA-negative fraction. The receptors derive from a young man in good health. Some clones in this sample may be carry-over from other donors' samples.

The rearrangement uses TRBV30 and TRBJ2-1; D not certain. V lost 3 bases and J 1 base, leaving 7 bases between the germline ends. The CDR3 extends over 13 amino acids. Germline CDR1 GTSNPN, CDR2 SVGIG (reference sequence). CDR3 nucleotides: TGTGCCTGGAGCGTAGGGTCCTACAATGAGCAGTTCTTC. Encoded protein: CAWSVGSYNEQFF. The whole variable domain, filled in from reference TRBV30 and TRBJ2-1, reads SQTIHQWPATLVQPVGSPLSLECTVEGTSNPNLYWYRQAAGRGLQLLFYSVGIGQISSEVPQNLSASRPQDRQFILSSKKLLLSDSGFYLCAWSVGSYNEQFFGPGTRLTVL.

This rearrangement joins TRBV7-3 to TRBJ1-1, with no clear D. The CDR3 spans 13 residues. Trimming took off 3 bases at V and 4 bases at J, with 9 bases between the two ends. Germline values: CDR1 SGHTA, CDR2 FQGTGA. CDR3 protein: CASSFSEGTEAFF. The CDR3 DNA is TGTGCCAGCAGCTTCTCGGAGGGCACTGAAGCTTTCTTT.

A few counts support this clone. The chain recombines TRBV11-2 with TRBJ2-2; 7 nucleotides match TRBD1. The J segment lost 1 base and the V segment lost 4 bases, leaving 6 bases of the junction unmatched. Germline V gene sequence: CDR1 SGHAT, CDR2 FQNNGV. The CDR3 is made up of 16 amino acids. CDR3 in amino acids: CASSWDSPGNTGELFF. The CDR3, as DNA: TGTGCCAGCAGCTGGGACAGCCCGGGGAACACCGGGGAGCTGTTTTTT.

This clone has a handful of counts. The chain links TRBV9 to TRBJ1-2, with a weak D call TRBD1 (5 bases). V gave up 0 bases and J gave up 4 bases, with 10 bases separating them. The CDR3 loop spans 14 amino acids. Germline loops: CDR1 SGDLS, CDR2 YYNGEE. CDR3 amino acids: CASSVAWGSYGYTF. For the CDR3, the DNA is TGTGCCAGCAGCGTAGCGTGGGGGAGCTATGGCTACACCTTC.

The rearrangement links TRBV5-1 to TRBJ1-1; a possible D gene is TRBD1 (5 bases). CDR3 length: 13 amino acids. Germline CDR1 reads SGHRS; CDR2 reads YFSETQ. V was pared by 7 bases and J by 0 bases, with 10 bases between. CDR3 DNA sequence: TGCGCCAGCGTGGGGGGTTTGAACACTGAAGCTTTCTTT. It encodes CASVGGLNTEAFF. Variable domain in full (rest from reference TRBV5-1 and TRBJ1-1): KAGVTQTPRYLIKTRGQQVTLSCSPISGHRSVSWYQQTPGQGLQFLFEYFSETQRNKGNFPGRFSGRQFSNSRSEMNVSTLELGDSALYLCASVGGLNTEAFFGQGTRLTVV.

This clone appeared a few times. CDR3 region: CASLGTLSVAEGRNEQFF. CDR3 DNA: TGTGCCAGCCTCGGAACCCTAAGCGTAGCGGAGGGTAGAAATGAGCAGTTCTTC. The chain couples TRBV13 to TRBJ2-1; D perhaps matches TRBD2 (6 bases). The V end lost 8 bases, the J end lost 7 bases, and 30 bases lay between the germline ends. This CDR3 region has 18 residues. Germline V gene data show CDR1 as PRHDT and CDR2 as FYEKMQ (reference sequence). The full variable domain, completed using reference TRBV13 and TRBJ2-1, is AAGVIQSPRHLIKEKRETATLKCYPIPRHDTVYWYQQGPGQDPQFLISFYEKMQSDKGSIPDRFSAQQFSDYHSELNMSSLELGDSALYFCASLGTLSVAEGRNEQFFGPGTRLTVL.

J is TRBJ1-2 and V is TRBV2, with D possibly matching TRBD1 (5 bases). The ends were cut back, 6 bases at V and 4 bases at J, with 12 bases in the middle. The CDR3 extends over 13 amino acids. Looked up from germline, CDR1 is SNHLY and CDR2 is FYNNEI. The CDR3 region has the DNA TGTGCCAGCAGGAAAGACAGCCTCTATGGCTACACCTTC. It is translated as CASRKDSLYGYTF.

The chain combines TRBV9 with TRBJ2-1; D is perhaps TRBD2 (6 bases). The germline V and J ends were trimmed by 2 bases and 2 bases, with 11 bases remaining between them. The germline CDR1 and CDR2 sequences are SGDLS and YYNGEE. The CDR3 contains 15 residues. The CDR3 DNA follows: TGTGCCAGCAGCGTCGGGGGTCCAACCTACAATGAGCAGTTCTTC. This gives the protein CASSVGGPTYNEQFF.

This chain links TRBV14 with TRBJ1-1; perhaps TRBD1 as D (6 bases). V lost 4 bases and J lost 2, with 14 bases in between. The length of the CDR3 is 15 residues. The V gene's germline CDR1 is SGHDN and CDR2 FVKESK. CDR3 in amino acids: CASSPNTGINTEAFF. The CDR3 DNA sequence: TGTGCCAGCAGCCCAAACACAGGGATTAACACTGAAGCTTTCTTT.

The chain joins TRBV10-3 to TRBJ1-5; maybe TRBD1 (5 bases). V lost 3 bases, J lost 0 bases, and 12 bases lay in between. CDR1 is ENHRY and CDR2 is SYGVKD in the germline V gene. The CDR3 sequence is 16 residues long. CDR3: CAISDRGTHSNQPQHF. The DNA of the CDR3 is TGTGCCATCAGTGACCGCGGGACTCATAGCAATCAGCCCCAGCATTTT.

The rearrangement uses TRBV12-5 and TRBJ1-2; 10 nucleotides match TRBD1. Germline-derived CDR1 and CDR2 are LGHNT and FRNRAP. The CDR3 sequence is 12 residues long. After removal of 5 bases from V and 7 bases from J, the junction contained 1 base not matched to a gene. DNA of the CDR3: TGTGCTAGTGGTCGACAGGGGGCTGGCTACACCTTC. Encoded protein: CASGRQGAGYTF.

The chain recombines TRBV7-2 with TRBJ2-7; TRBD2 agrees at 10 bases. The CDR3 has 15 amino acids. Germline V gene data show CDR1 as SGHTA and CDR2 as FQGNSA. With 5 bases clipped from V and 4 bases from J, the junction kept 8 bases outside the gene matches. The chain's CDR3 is CASSRGVAGGYEQYF. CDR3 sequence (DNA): TGTGCCAGCAGCAGAGGGGTAGCGGGAGGTTACGAGCAGTACTTC.

This CDR3 reads CASSKGTNEKLFF. DNA of the CDR3: TGTGCCAGCTCGAAGGGGACTAATGAAAAACTGTTTTTT. This chain uses TRBV18 with TRBJ1-4; TRBD1 might be the D (5 bases). Per germline, CDR1 KGHSH and CDR2 LQKENI. The V gene lost 6 bases and the J gene lost 2 bases, with 7 bases spanning the gap. The CDR3 is made up of 13 amino acids.

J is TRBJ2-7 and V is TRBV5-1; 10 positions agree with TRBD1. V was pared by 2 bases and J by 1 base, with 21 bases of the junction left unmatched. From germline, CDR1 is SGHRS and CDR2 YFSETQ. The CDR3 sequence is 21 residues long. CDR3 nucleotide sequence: TGCGCCAGCAGCTTCCAAAATTCGGGACAGGGGCCTACTAGGAGGTCCTACGAGCAGTACTTC. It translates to CASSFQNSGQGPTRRSYEQYF.

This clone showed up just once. The CDR3 reads CASSEASSYNEQFF. In DNA, the CDR3 is TGCGCCAGCAGTGAGGCTAGCTCCTACAATGAGCAGTTCTTC. The chain has TRBV10-1 and TRBJ2-1; no reliable D call. The CDR3 is 14 residues long. Trimming took off 2 bases at V and 0 bases at J, with 5 bases between the two ends. Germline-derived CDR1 and CDR2 are WNHNN and SYGVQD (reference sequence).